The 22 T cell receptor beta chains given below trace back to one sample, sequenced in a study of blood T cell repertoires in COVID-19 (dated by TCRdb to 2018 to 2020). Libraries came from the immunoSEQ multiplex PCR assay. In its TCRdb copy, this immuneACCESS table keeps in-frame sequences only and misses some clones. Where compared with another copy, unresolved V genes explain less than half of these, and the others have no known cause. The sample profile shows fewer than 55,000 clones; under 90% of them were found once. In total, the top ten clones hold more than 7% of the sample. Sequences were obtained from peripheral blood. The receptors were gathered from an older man with active or convalescent COVID-19.

This sequence joins TRBV2 and TRBJ1-1; tentatively, D is TRBD1 (5 bases). Germline CDR1 is SNHLY and CDR2 is FYNNEI. The CDR3 is 12 amino acids. The V end was cut by 7 bases, the J end by 3 bases, with 9 bases between. DNA for the CDR3: TGTGCCAGCAATCGACAGTACACTGAAGCTTTCTTT. Amino acid sequence: CASNRQYTEAFF. Full variable domain (missing parts from reference TRBV2 and TRBJ1-1): EPEVTQTPSHQVTQMGQEVILRCVPISNHLYFYWYRQILGQKVEFLVSFYNNEISEKSEIFDDQFSVERPDGSNFTLKIRSTKLEDSAMYFCASNRQYTEAFFGQGTRLTVV.

V and J are TRBV30 and TRBJ1-2; 8 bases map to TRBD1. The V and J ends lost 5 bases and 8 bases, in that order; junction bases with no gene match: 7. The germline V gene encodes CDR1 GTSNPN and CDR2 SVGIG (reference sequence). The CDR3 length is 12 residues. For the CDR3, the DNA is TGTGCCTGGTCGGACAGGGTGAGCGGCTACACCTTC. Translating gives CAWSDRVSGYTF.

This clone appeared a few times. Additional DNA sequences in this sample encode the identical CDR3. The chain carries TRBV4-3 and TRBJ2-3, with TRBD1 as a possible D gene (5 bases). Germline values: CDR1 LGHNA, CDR2 YSLEER. The V gene lost 0 bases and the J gene lost 6 bases, with 13 bases spanning the gap. The CDR3 length is 15 residues. CDR3 nucleotides: TGCGCCAGCAGCCAAGATTTACAGGTCGGGGATACGCAGTATTTT. Its protein product is CASSQDLQVGDTQYF.

The chain has TRBV21-1 and TRBJ2-2; no DNA check was done on the table's D call, TRBD1. TRBV21-1 is reported as a pseudogene. The CDR3 sequence is 20 residues long. CDR3 sequence (DNA): TGTGCCAGCAGCAGACGAAAAGGACGAAACAGGGGGCACGTGACCGGGGAGCTGTTTTTT. Residues: CASSRRKGRNRGHVTGELFF.

The chain employs TRBV5-4 and TRBJ2-3; 16 positions agree with TRBD2. This CDR3 is built from 17 residues. The germline V gene encodes CDR1 SGHNT and CDR2 YYREEE (reference sequence). Trimming cost V 3 bases and J 2 bases; bases outside gene matches: 3. The CDR3 loop is CASSSGLAGGHTDTQYF. The CDR3 nucleotides read TGTGCCAGCAGCTCGGGACTAGCGGGGGGGCACACAGATACGCAGTATTTT.

This clone has just one count. The rearrangement uses TRBV2 and TRBJ1-2; perhaps TRBD1 as D (5 bases). Per the germline V gene, CDR1 is SNHLY and CDR2 is FYNNEI. CDR3 length: 11 residues. Between the trimmed V and J ends, which lost 7 bases and 6 bases, there was a span of 9 bases. The CDR3 nucleotides are TGTGCCAGCACAAAAGGGGATGGCTACACCTTC. This codes for CASTKGDGYTF.

This clone is medium-sized by share. The chain recombines TRBV6-1 with TRBJ1-5; D gene ambiguous. The CDR3 loop spans 13 amino acids. Trimming removed 2 bases from V and 4 bases from J, with 6 bases in between. Germline loops: CDR1 MNHNS, CDR2 SASEGT. Written as DNA, the CDR3 is TGTGCCAGCAGTGAAATCCTGAATCAGCCCCAGCATTTT. Its translation is CASSEILNQPQHF.

The V call is TRBV4-1, the J call TRBJ1-5; TRBD1 is a possible D gene (5 bases). Germline V gives CDR1 MGHRA, CDR2 YSYEKL. V lost 0 bases to trimming and J lost 4 bases, with 22 bases between them. CDR3 length: 19 residues. The CDR3 DNA follows: TGCGCCAGCAGCCAAGAGCCTTACGGGGGGGACCCTAGGAATCAGCCCCAGCATTTT. Its protein is CASSQEPYGGDPRNQPQHF.

The chain employs TRBV2 and TRBJ2-5; 9 nucleotides match TRBD2. Germline V gene lookup returns CDR1 SNHLY and CDR2 FYNNEI. There are 14 residues in the CDR3. Germline trimming cut 6 bases from V and 4 bases from J; bases unmatched to any gene: 6. CDR3 sequence reads: CASRRTAGGETQYF. Here the CDR3 DNA reads TGTGCCAGCAGGCGGACAGCGGGGGGAGAGACCCAGTACTTC.

The V and J genes are TRBV6-1 and TRBJ1-2, with TRBD1 matching 7 bases. The V and J ends lost 3 bases and 8 bases, in that order; junction bases with no gene match: 12. The CDR3 consists of 15 residues. Looked up from germline, CDR1 is MNHNS and CDR2 is SASEGT. CDR3 coding DNA: TGTGCCAGCAGTGACCGGGACAGAGCCGCGGGCGGCTACACCTTC. It codes for CASSDRDRAAGGYTF.

V usage is TRBV19 and J usage is TRBJ2-7, with 8 bases lining up with TRBD2. CDR1 is LNHDA and CDR2 is SQIVND in the germline V gene (reference sequence). The CDR3 extends over 13 amino acids. The ends lost 5 bases at V and 6 bases at J; junction bases unmatched: 6. CDR3 coding DNA: TGTGCCAGTAGTGGGGGGACTAGACTCGAGCAGTACTTC. Protein product: CASSGGTRLEQYF.

The chain carries TRBV6-2 or TRBV6-3 and TRBJ2-5, with a tentative D call TRBD2 (5 bases). V dropped 6 bases and J dropped 2 bases, with 16 bases sitting between them. The CDR3 length is 15 residues. Germline values: CDR1 MNHEY, CDR2 SVGEGT. The CDR3 sequence: CASSRRRNDQETQYF. As DNA, the CDR3 is TGTGCCAGCAGCCGAAGGAGGAACGATCAAGAGACCCAGTACTTC.

The chain uses TRBV7-2 and TRBJ2-7; 8 bases are shared with TRBD1. The ends lost 5 bases at V and 4 bases at J; junction bases unmatched: 7. Germline V gene sequence: CDR1 SGHTA, CDR2 FQGNSA. CDR3 length equals 14 residues. DNA for the CDR3: TGTGCCAGCAGCCCAGGGGGCAGGAGATACGAGCAGTACTTC. Translation: CASSPGGRRYEQYF.

This clone was picked up a small number of times. The rearrangement uses TRBV7-9 and TRBJ1-1, with TRBD1 as a possible D gene (6 bases). V dropped 0 bases and J dropped 2 bases, with 7 bases sitting between them. This CDR3 comprises 14 residues. From germline, CDR1 is SEHNR and CDR2 FQNEAQ (reference sequence). This CDR3 is CASSLATGNTEAFF. CDR3 nucleotide sequence: TGTGCCAGCAGCTTAGCGACAGGAAACACTGAAGCTTTCTTT.

V gene TRBV7-8 combines with J gene TRBJ2-6, with 7 bases lining up with TRBD1. This CDR3 region has 15 residues. Losses at the gene ends were 5 bases for V and 4 bases for J; bases not matched to a gene: 5. Germline V gene lookup returns CDR1 SGHVS and CDR2 FQNEAQ. CDR3 sequence (DNA): TGTGCCAGCAGCCTAGGACAGGTCGGGGCCAACGTCCTGACTTTC. This translates into CASSLGQVGANVLTF.

V gene TRBV3-1 (or the pseudogene TRBV3-2) combines with J gene TRBJ1-5; D is uncertain. Germline CDR1 reads LGHDT; CDR2 reads YNNKEL (reference sequence). The V end lost 3 bases, the J end lost 5 bases, and 8 bases lay between the germline ends. The CDR3 is 13 amino acids. The DNA of the CDR3 is TGTGCCAGCAGCCAGGGGAGGGATCAGCCCCAGCATTTT. It encodes CASSQGRDQPQHF.

The chain combines TRBV30 with TRBJ2-1, with D unclear. This CDR3 has 11 residues. CDR1 GTSNPN and CDR2 SVGIG come from the germline V gene (reference sequence). The V and J ends lost 4 bases and 1 base respectively, with 2 bases between them. CDR3 bases: TGTGCCTGGACGTCCTACAATGAGCAGTTCTTC. It codes for CAWTSYNEQFF.

V gene TRBV9 combines with J gene TRBJ1-5; TRBD1 agrees at 8 bases. Looked up from germline, CDR1 is SGDLS and CDR2 is YYNGEE. J gave up 6 bases and V 4 bases, and 9 bases lay outside the gene matches. CDR3 size: 15 residues. The CDR3 is CASSPRWGTGQPQHF. The DNA for the CDR3 is TGTGCCAGCAGCCCTCGGTGGGGGACAGGTCAGCCCCAGCATTTT.

The rearrangement joins TRBV4-3 to TRBJ2-1; 12 nucleotides match TRBD2. This CDR3 comprises 17 residues. V shed 0 bases and J 12 bases; nucleotides not matched to a gene: 12. In germline, CDR1 is LGHNA, CDR2 YSLEER. The CDR3 loop reads CASSQDLPSGRAEGQFF. Written as DNA, the CDR3 is TGCGCCAGCAGCCAAGATCTGCCTAGCGGGAGGGCCGAGGGGCAGTTCTTC.

The rearrangement uses TRBV6-2 or TRBV6-3 and TRBJ2-5; no definite D call. CDR1 MNHEY and CDR2 SVGEGT come from the germline V gene. The V and J ends lost 2 bases and 0 bases respectively, with 4 bases between them. The CDR3 contains 13 residues. The CDR3 region has the DNA TGTGCCAGCAGTTACGGCTACCAAGAGACCCAGTACTTC. It encodes CASSYGYQETQYF.

This chain connects TRBV12-5 to TRBJ1-4, with a possible D match to TRBD1 (6 bases). Germline values: CDR1 LGHNT, CDR2 FRNRAP. Between the trimmed V and J ends, which lost 6 bases and 2 bases, there was a span of 19 bases. The CDR3 extends over 17 amino acids. Here the CDR3 reads CASGFGSTGWTNEKLFF. Here the CDR3 DNA reads TGTGCTAGTGGCTTCGGTAGCACAGGGTGGACTAATGAAAAACTGTTTTTT.

This chain connects TRBV11-1 to TRBJ2-5, with TRBD1 matching over 8 bases. The CDR3 runs to 14 residues. The germline V gene has CDR1 SGHAT and CDR2 FQDESV (reference sequence). V shed 3 bases and J 5 bases; nucleotides not matched to a gene: 5. CDR3 sequence reads: CASSLANRGETQYF. Written as DNA, the CDR3 is TGTGCCAGCAGCTTGGCCAACAGGGGGGAGACCCAGTACTTC.